This TCR beta chain was observed in a study of early T cells in non-severe SARS-CoV-2 infection. Study summary: The study sequenced bulk RNA from unsorted whole blood, with chains unpaired. Findings and caveats of the study: In VDJdb matching, anti-spike CD8 responses were favored while private and CD4 specificities went missing.

This clonotype was seen a handful of times. The antigen is unknown. Germline trimming cut 3 bases from V and 3 bases from J; bases unmatched to any gene: 5. The V gene's germline CDR1 is SEHNR and CDR2 FQNEAQ (reference sequence). The CDR3 is 14 amino acids. Unique molecular identifier tags were affixed to discrete cDNA molecules. In TCRdb, the 5' RACE reads were re-called with MiXCR into one record per CDR3 protein. The sample includes some 40,000 distinct CDR3 sequences, 4.5% to 5% of them seen just once. The V call is TRBV7-9, the J call TRBJ2-7; 7 nucleotides match TRBD1. The source of this sequence is an adult who was a healthcare worker with PCR-confirmed SARS-CoV-2 infection or an uninfected control (not recorded which). The sample consisted of whole blood. The CDR3 loop is CASSLGTDRYEQYF. DNA of the CDR3: TGTGCCAGCAGCTTGGGGACAGATCGCTACGAGCAGTACTTC.